What follows are 27 T cell receptor beta chains derived from one specimen sequenced in a study of blood T cell repertoires in COVID-19. Data came from immunoSEQ multiplex PCR; TCRdb stores just in-frame clones and leaves some out. This table has about 85,000 clones, around 90% appearing once. The sample comprised peripheral blood. All receptors come from a man aged 55 to 69 with acute or convalescent COVID-19.

This sequence joins TRBV6-5 and TRBJ1-2; no firm D call. This CDR3 region has 12 residues. The germline gives CDR1 MNHEY, CDR2 SVGAGI. V was trimmed by 5 bases and J by 1 base, leaving 5 bases between them. CDR3 bases: TGTGCCAGCAGTCCCTATAACTATGGCTACACCTTC. Amino acids: CASSPYNYGYTF.

V and J are TRBV10-3 and TRBJ1-1; 9 bases line up with TRBD1. V trimming: 0 bases; J trimming: 1 base; junction bases outside the gene matches: 0. The germline CDR1 and CDR2 sequences are ENHRY and SYGVKD. This CDR3 has 15 amino acids. The CDR3: CAISESTGGNTEAFF. CDR3 nucleotide sequence: TGTGCCATCAGTGAGTCGACAGGGGGGAACACTGAAGCTTTCTTT.

V is TRBV30 and J is TRBJ1-1; tentative D call: TRBD1 (5 bases). This CDR3 has 15 residues. V lost 3 bases to trimming and J lost 0 bases, with 14 bases between them. Germline CDR1 and CDR2: GTSNPN and SVGIG (reference sequence). The CDR3 protein is CAWRPAGPMNTEAFF. CDR3 coding DNA: TGTGCCTGGAGGCCAGCAGGGCCTATGAACACTGAAGCTTTCTTT.

This chain connects TRBV7-9 to TRBJ1-1, with 7 positions matching TRBD1. With V trimmed by 5 bases and J by 3 bases, 15 bases remained unmatched. Germline V gene data show CDR1 as SEHNR and CDR2 as FQNEAQ (reference sequence). The CDR3 extends over 17 amino acids. The CDR3 nucleotides are TGTGCCAGCAGCGGACCGACAGGGAGCCCTCTCGACACTGAAGCTTTCTTT. Translating gives CASSGPTGSPLDTEAFF.

The rearrangement joins TRBV9 to TRBJ1-3; D is unclear. V gave up 4 bases and J gave up 4 bases, with 15 bases separating them. This CDR3 contains 15 residues. CDR1 and CDR2 (germline): SGDLS, YYNGEE. DNA of the CDR3: TGTGCCAGCAGCAATACGGCGGGTTCAGGAAACACCATATATTTT. Translating gives CASSNTAGSGNTIYF.

This chain joins TRBV10-2 and TRBJ1-2, with 7 positions matching TRBD1. The CDR3 sequence is 12 residues long. V gave up 3 bases and J gave up 8 bases; unmatched junction bases: 3. Per germline, CDR1 WSHSY and CDR2 SAAADI. The CDR3 nucleotides read TGCGCCAGCAGTGAAGGGGGCGCGGGCTACACCTTC. It codes for CASSEGGAGYTF.

The chain recombines TRBV19 with TRBJ2-7; D is perhaps TRBD1 (5 bases). Germline CDR1 and CDR2: LNHDA and SQIVND (reference sequence). Deletions cut 1 base from V and 6 bases from J, with 13 bases between. The CDR3 length is 14 residues. DNA of the CDR3: TGTGCCAGTAGTATAGGGCAGGGTCTCGGCGAGCAGTACTTC. Translated, it gives CASSIGQGLGEQYF.

About this clone itself: The germline gene is not matched at one end of the junction; a read error may be the cause. The gene calls are TRBV10-2 and TRBJ2-3, with 7 bases aligning to TRBD1. Germline-derived CDR1 and CDR2 are WSHSY and SAAADI. This CDR3 has 14 residues. The CDR3 loop is CASSEGGRTDTQYF. Here the CDR3 DNA reads TGCGCCAGTAGTGAAGGGGGCCGCACAGATACGCAGTATTTT.

The chain is built from TRBV19 and TRBJ1-6; D not certain. The CDR3 loop spans 14 amino acids. V was clipped by 10 bases and J by 8 bases, with 18 bases between them. The germline gives CDR1 LNHDA, CDR2 SQIVND (reference sequence). The CDR3 DNA reads as TGTGCCACCCGTGGAGGGCTCTTGGATTCACCCCTCCACTTT. Its translation: CATRGGLLDSPLHF.

The V and J genes are TRBV2 and TRBJ2-1; 8 nucleotides agree with TRBD2. V lost 8 bases to trimming and J lost 2 bases; unmatched junction nucleotides: 8. The germline gives CDR1 SNHLY, CDR2 FYNNEI. CDR3 length equals 15 residues. The CDR3 loop reads CASSREGTPYNEQFF. CDR3 bases: TGTGCCAGCTCCCGGGAGGGGACTCCCTACAATGAGCAGTTCTTC. Together with reference TRBV2 and TRBJ2-1, the CDR3 gives the full variable domain: EPEVTQTPSHQVTQMGQEVILRCVPISNHLYFYWYRQILGQKVEFLVSFYNNEISEKSEIFDDQFSVERPDGSNFTLKIRSTKLEDSAMYFCASSREGTPYNEQFFGPGTRLTVL.

The J gene is TRBJ2-1, the V gene TRBV6-6; 9 bases align to TRBD2. The CDR3 consists of 16 residues. V shed 2 bases and J 9 bases; nucleotides not matched to a gene: 11. Germline assignment: CDR1 MNHNY and CDR2 SVGAGI (reference sequence). The chain's CDR3 is CASSYPAGGGAGEQFF. The CDR3 DNA follows: TGTGCCAGCAGTTACCCCGCGGGCGGGGGGGCAGGTGAGCAGTTCTTC.

V is TRBV5-4 and J is TRBJ2-3; TRBD2 matches 8 bases. The CDR3 has 15 residues. V gave up 0 bases and J gave up 4 bases; unmatched junction bases: 4. The germline gives CDR1 SGHNT, CDR2 YYREEE (reference sequence). CDR3 coding DNA: TGTGCCAGCAGCTTGGGGAGACTAGCGCCAGATACGCAGTATTTT. The encoded protein is CASSLGRLAPDTQYF. The full variable domain, its missing parts supplied by reference TRBV5-4 and TRBJ2-3, is ETGVTQSPTHLIKTRGQQVTLRCSSQSGHNTVSWYQQALGQGPQFIFQYYREEENGRGNFPPRFSGLQFPNYSSELNVNALELDDSALYLCASSLGRLAPDTQYFGPGTRLTVL.

V gene TRBV7-2 combines with J gene TRBJ1-2; D not resolved. The V gene's germline CDR1 is SGHTA and CDR2 FQGNSA. The V gene lost 2 bases and the J gene lost 2 bases, with 6 bases spanning the gap. This CDR3 spans 13 amino acids. CDR3 sequence reads: CASSLNPNYGYTF. CDR3 sequence (DNA): TGTGCCAGCAGCTTAAATCCAAACTATGGCTACACCTTC.

The chain has TRBV5-1 and TRBJ2-1; D may be TRBD1 (6 bases). Deletions cut 1 base from V and 3 bases from J, with 14 bases between. Germline CDR1 SGHRS, CDR2 YFSETQ. The CDR3 is 16 residues long. The CDR3 loop reads CASSLTGGKNYNEQFF. CDR3 DNA: TGCGCCAGCAGCTTGACTGGGGGCAAGAACTACAATGAGCAGTTCTTC.

In this sample, this clone turned up once. The chain combines TRBV5-6 with TRBJ2-5, with 16 bases matching TRBD2. This CDR3 is built from 18 residues. The junction had 15 bases not matched to a gene; V was cut back by 9 bases and J by 4 bases. The V gene's germline CDR1 is SGHDT and CDR2 YYEEEE. The CDR3 reads CATGEGTSGGAGRETQYF. The CDR3 bases are TGTGCCACCGGCGAGGGGACTAGCGGGGGGGCCGGCCGAGAGACCCAGTACTTC.

This chain connects TRBV5-6 to TRBJ1-5; 7 bases are a match to TRBD1. This CDR3 comprises 15 residues. The trim removed 7 bases at V and 0 bases at J, leaving 7 bases unmatched. Germline assignment: CDR1 SGHDT and CDR2 YYEEEE. CDR3 protein: CASASGGPSNQPQHF. The CDR3 DNA follows: TGTGCCAGCGCGTCAGGGGGACCTAGCAATCAGCCCCAGCATTTT.

The V gene is TRBV5-1, the J gene TRBJ2-5; D ambiguous. Trimming pared 0 bases from V and 2 bases from J, leaving 5 bases between. Germline CDR1 reads SGHRS; CDR2 reads YFSETQ. This CDR3 region has 13 residues. The CDR3: CASSLEIQETQYF. CDR3 in DNA: TGCGCCAGCAGCTTGGAAATACAAGAGACCCAGTACTTC. Drawing the rest from reference TRBV5-1 and TRBJ2-5, the complete variable domain is KAGVTQTPRYLIKTRGQQVTLSCSPISGHRSVSWYQQTPGQGLQFLFEYFSETQRNKGNFPGRFSGRQFSNSRSEMNVSTLELGDSALYLCASSLEIQETQYFGPGTRLLVL.

This clone has a handful of counts. The rearrangement joins TRBV28 to TRBJ2-5; the D gene is possibly TRBD1 (6 bases). Germline CDR1 is MDHEN and CDR2 is SYDVKM. This CDR3 is built from 13 residues. The germline V and J ends were trimmed by 6 bases and 3 bases, with 11 bases remaining between them. The CDR3 protein is CASRDRDKETQYF. The CDR3 nucleotides are TGTGCCAGCAGGGACCGGGACAAAGAGACCCAGTACTTC.

The rearrangement links TRBV4-2 to TRBJ1-2; 10 nucleotides agree with TRBD1. CDR1 and CDR2 from the germline V gene are LGHNA and YNFKEQ. The CDR3 runs to 17 residues. Losses at the gene ends were 0 bases for V and 4 bases for J; bases not matched to a gene: 8. CDR3 coding DNA: TGTGCCAGCAGCCAAGAATGGGGGGACAGGGGCGGCTATGGCTACACCTTC. Its protein product is CASSQEWGDRGGYGYTF.

This chain connects TRBV27 to TRBJ1-2, with 10 nucleotides matching TRBD1. Per germline, CDR1 MNHEY and CDR2 SMNVEV (reference sequence). Unmatched junction bases numbered 2, after V lost 3 bases and J lost 1 base. The CDR3 contains 15 residues. CDR3 nucleotide sequence: TGTGCCAGCAGTTTTCGGGACAGGGGTAACTATGGCTACACCTTC. Translating it yields CASSFRDRGNYGYTF.

The chain combines TRBV15 with TRBJ1-2, with D perhaps TRBD1 (6 bases). This CDR3 region has 16 residues. The V end was cut by 0 bases, the J end by 7 bases, with 18 bases between. Germline values: CDR1 LNHNV, CDR2 YYDKDF (reference sequence). CDR3 sequence (DNA): TGTGCCACCAGCAGAGATCGGGGAACAGGGTTGGGTGGCTACACCTTC. Encoded protein: CATSRDRGTGLGGYTF.

The rearrangement uses TRBV5-5 and TRBJ1-1, with D perhaps TRBD1 (6 bases). Looked up from germline, CDR1 is SGHKS and CDR2 is YYEKEE (reference sequence). V was shortened by 4 bases and J by 1 base, with 14 bases between the two germline ends. CDR3 length: 15 residues. This CDR3 is CASSVRQVENTEAFF. Here the CDR3 DNA reads TGTGCCAGCAGCGTACGACAGGTGGAGAACACTGAAGCTTTCTTT.

The chain uses TRBV7-8 and TRBJ1-2; D gene ambiguous. This CDR3 has 15 residues. The germline V and J ends were trimmed by 1 base and 7 bases, with 16 bases remaining between them. Germline loops: CDR1 SGHVS, CDR2 FQNEAQ. The CDR3 sequence: CASSLVRSAGSGYTF. As DNA, the CDR3 is TGTGCCAGCAGCTTAGTTAGGTCCGCGGGGAGTGGCTACACCTTC.

The table lists this clone with a few counts. The V and J genes are TRBV3-1 (or the pseudogene TRBV3-2) and TRBJ2-7, with D possibly TRBD1 on 5 matching bases. The CDR3 runs to 13 residues. V was trimmed by 4 bases and J by 0 bases, leaving 7 bases between them. Germline-derived CDR1 and CDR2 are LGHDT and YNNKEL (reference sequence). This CDR3 is CASSPTVSYEQYF. The DNA of the CDR3 is TGTGCCAGCAGCCCGACAGTCTCCTACGAGCAGTACTTC.

The rearrangement links TRBV6-5 to TRBJ2-2; no reliable D call. CDR1 is MNHEY and CDR2 is SVGAGI in the germline V gene. This CDR3 has 16 amino acids. Trimming took 0 bases from V and 7 from J, leaving 15 bases between them. The CDR3 here is CASSYSKRLRSGELFF. The CDR3 DNA follows: TGTGCCAGCAGTTACTCGAAGCGATTGCGAAGCGGGGAGCTGTTTTTT.

The gene calls are TRBV7-8 and TRBJ1-2; D is ambiguous. The germline gives CDR1 SGHVS, CDR2 FQNEAQ. V shed 1 base and J shed 2 bases, with 8 bases lying between them. The CDR3 extends over 14 amino acids. The chain's CDR3 is CASSLVAGNYGYTF. In DNA form, the CDR3 reads TGTGCCAGCAGCTTAGTAGCGGGAAACTATGGCTACACCTTC.

This sequence joins TRBV4-3 and TRBJ1-4; unclear D gene. The CDR3 runs 15 residues. Trimming shortened V by 0 bases and J by 5 bases, and 10 bases separated the two germline ends. CDR1 is LGHNA, CDR2 YSLEER, per germline. Here the CDR3 DNA reads TGCGCCAGCAGCCAAGATGAGGGATTAAATGAAAAACTGTTTTTT. Protein: CASSQDEGLNEKLFF.